Below, 5 T cell receptor beta chains from the same sample are listed, as sequenced in a study of shared clonotypes between healthy human individuals. Here immunoSEQ multiplex PCR was the method, and the copy in TCRdb shows in-frame clones only, minus some. In the table there are about 980,000 clones, about 80% of which are singletons. Material: memory CD4+ T cells sorted from blood. As to subset: CD45RA-negative fraction. Every receptor here comes from a man between 18 and 29 years old in good health.

The chain uses TRBV28 and TRBJ1-6; 7 bases align to TRBD1. After removal of 4 bases from V and 10 bases from J, the junction contained 7 bases not matched to a gene. Per germline, CDR1 MDHEN and CDR2 SYDVKM. The CDR3 runs 14 residues. The CDR3 reads CASSSTGVRSPLHF. CDR3 DNA sequence: TGTGCCAGCAGTTCTACAGGGGTCCGATCACCCCTCCACTTT.

CDR3 coding DNA: TGCGCCAGCAGCCAAGTGGTCATCACCGGGGAGCTGTTTTTT. Amino acid sequence: CASSQVVITGELFF. This chain links TRBV4-1 with TRBJ2-2; no reliable D call. The CDR3 is 14 amino acids. The germline CDR1 and CDR2 sequences are MGHRA and YSYEKL. Trimming removed 1 base at V and 4 bases at J, with 7 bases between.

The rearrangement joins TRBV2 to TRBJ1-2, with TRBD1 matching over 7 bases. V trimming: 9 bases; J trimming: 1 base; junction bases outside the gene matches: 5. The CDR3 covers 13 residues. In germline, CDR1 is SNHLY, CDR2 FYNNEI. CDR3 region: CASLRDSNYGYTF. CDR3 nucleotide sequence: TGTGCCAGTCTCCGGGACAGTAACTATGGCTACACCTTC.

The gene calls are TRBV6-1 and TRBJ2-7; TRBD1 agrees at 9 bases. Trimming cost V 1 base and J 2 bases; bases outside gene matches: 3. Per the germline V gene, CDR1 is MNHNS and CDR2 is SASEGT. The CDR3 spans 15 residues. The CDR3, as DNA: TGTGCCAGCAGTGAAGGGACAGGGGCCACCTACGAGCAGTACTTC. Residues: CASSEGTGATYEQYF.

This clone was observed a few times. This chain connects TRBV30 to TRBJ1-1; a weak D match, TRBD1 (5 bases). CDR3 size: 13 residues. The germline V gene has CDR1 GTSNPN and CDR2 SVGIG (reference sequence). Trimming stripped 3 bases from V and 6 bases from J, with 14 bases between. The CDR3 region is CAWRLQGTAEAFF. The CDR3, as DNA: TGTGCCTGGAGGCTTCAGGGAACGGCTGAAGCTTTCTTT. The variable domain in full, with the rest retrieved from reference TRBV30 and TRBJ1-1, is SQTIHQWPATLVQPVGSPLSLECTVEGTSNPNLYWYRQAAGRGLQLLFYSVGIGQISSEVPQNLSASRPQDRQFILSSKKLLLSDSGFYLCAWRLQGTAEAFFGQGTRLTVV.